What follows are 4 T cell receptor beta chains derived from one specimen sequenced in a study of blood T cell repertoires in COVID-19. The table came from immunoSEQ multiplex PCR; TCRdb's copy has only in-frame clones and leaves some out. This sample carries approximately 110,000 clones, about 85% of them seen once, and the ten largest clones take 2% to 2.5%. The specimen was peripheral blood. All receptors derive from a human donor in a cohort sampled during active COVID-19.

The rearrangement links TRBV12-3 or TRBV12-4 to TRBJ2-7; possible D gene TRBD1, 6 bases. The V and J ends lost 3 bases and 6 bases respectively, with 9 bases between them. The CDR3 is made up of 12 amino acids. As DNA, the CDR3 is TGTGCCAGCAGTTTTGCAGGGGCCGAGCAGTACTTC. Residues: CASSFAGAEQYF.

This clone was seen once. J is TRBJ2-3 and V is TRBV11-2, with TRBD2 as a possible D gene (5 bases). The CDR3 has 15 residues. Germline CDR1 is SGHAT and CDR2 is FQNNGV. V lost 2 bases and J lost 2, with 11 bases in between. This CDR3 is CASSLFQRNTDTQYF. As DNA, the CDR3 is TGTGCCAGCAGCTTATTTCAGCGGAACACAGATACGCAGTATTTT.

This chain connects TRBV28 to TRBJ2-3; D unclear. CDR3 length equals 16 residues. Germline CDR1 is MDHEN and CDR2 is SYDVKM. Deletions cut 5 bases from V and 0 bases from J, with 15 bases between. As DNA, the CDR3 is TGTGCCAGCAGTCTAACCGCTGTAACTAGCACAGATACGCAGTATTTT. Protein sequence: CASSLTAVTSTDTQYF. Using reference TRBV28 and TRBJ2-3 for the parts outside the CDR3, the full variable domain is DVKVTQSSRYLVKRTGEKVFLECVQDMDHENMFWYRQDPGLGLRLIYFSYDVKMKEKGDIPEGYSVSREKKERFSLILESASTNQTSMYLCASSLTAVTSTDTQYFGPGTRLTVL.

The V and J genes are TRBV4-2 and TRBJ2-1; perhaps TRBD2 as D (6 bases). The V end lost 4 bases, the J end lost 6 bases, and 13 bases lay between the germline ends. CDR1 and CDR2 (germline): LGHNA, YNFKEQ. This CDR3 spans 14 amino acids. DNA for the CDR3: TGTGCCAGCAGCCTCGGGGGACTCGTCAATGAGCAGTTCTTC. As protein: CASSLGGLVNEQFF.